Presented here are 27 T cell receptor beta chains from one specimen sequenced in a study of PD-L1 blockade in urothelial cancer (dated by TCRdb to about 2017). The receptor library was made with the immunoSEQ multiplex PCR assay. Here the immuneACCESS table is served through TCRdb, limited to in-frame sequences with V and J called. Missing clones are a known gap in these copies; in checked studies unresolved V genes cover under half, and the rest lacks a known reason. In all, the sample holds approximately 110,000 clones, and less than 95% of those were seen once. The ten top clones hold 3% to 4.5% of the sample. In the paper's terms, the time point label means: peripheral blood 6 weeks after treatment start. Sample: PBMCs, taken around atezolizumab (anti-PD-L1) treatment. The receptors come from a man between 60 and 75 years old with urothelial cancer.

Written as DNA, the CDR3 is TGCGCCAGCAGCCAAGAGGTCGGGACTAGCGGGGCAGATACGCAGTATTTT. It encodes CASSQEVGTSGADTQYF. The V and J genes are TRBV4-3 and TRBJ2-3, with 13 bases aligning to TRBD2. The germline V gene has CDR1 LGHNA and CDR2 YSLEER. This CDR3 comprises 17 residues. The ends lost 0 bases at V and 4 bases at J; junction bases unmatched: 4.

The chain uses TRBV10-3 and TRBJ1-1; D might be TRBD1 (5 bases). Germline V CDR1 and CDR2: ENHRY, SYGVKD. The length of the CDR3 is 14 residues. The ends were cut back, 3 bases at V and 0 bases at J, with 8 bases in the middle. The CDR3 region has the DNA TGTGCCATCAGTGAACCAGGGATGAACACTGAAGCTTTCTTT. Protein sequence: CAISEPGMNTEAFF.

The chain has TRBV10-2 and TRBJ2-3; D is ambiguous. The CDR3 runs 13 residues. Trimming shortened V by 0 bases and J by 8 bases, and 9 bases separated the two germline ends. The V gene's germline CDR1 is WSHSY and CDR2 SAAADI. CDR3 region: CASSESELSTQYF. In DNA, the CDR3 is TGCGCCAGCAGTGAGTCGGAGCTATCTACGCAGTATTTT.

The rearrangement uses TRBV20-1 and TRBJ1-2; D not resolved. V was trimmed by 4 bases and J by 1 base, leaving 4 bases between them. Germline assignment: CDR1 DFQATT and CDR2 SNEGSKA (reference sequence). The CDR3 contains 11 residues. This CDR3 is CSATNNYGYTF. In DNA, the CDR3 is TGCAGTGCTACCAATAACTATGGCTACACCTTC.

This clone was seen a handful of times. This sample also contains other DNA sequences that code for the same CDR3. The chain employs TRBV5-4 and TRBJ1-3; no clear D. The germline CDR1 and CDR2 sequences are SGHNT and YYREEE (reference sequence). The CDR3 has 14 residues. The V gene lost 1 base and the J gene lost 1 base, with 6 bases spanning the gap. In DNA form, the CDR3 reads TGTGCCAGCAGCTTGTTCAGATCTGGAAACACCATATATTTT. Translated, it gives CASSLFRSGNTIYF.

This chain uses TRBV27 with TRBJ2-3; D is undetermined. From germline, CDR1 is MNHEY and CDR2 SMNVEV (reference sequence). Deletions cut 3 bases from V and 2 bases from J, with 12 bases between. CDR3 length equals 15 residues. The CDR3 loop is CASSFGPRTTDTQYF. In DNA, the CDR3 is TGTGCCAGCAGTTTCGGTCCGAGAACCACAGATACGCAGTATTTT.

The CDR3 DNA follows: TGCGCCAGCAGTGAGGGGAGCCTTAATGAAAAACTGTTTTTT. Its protein product is CASSEGSLNEKLFF. The chain employs TRBV10-2 and TRBJ1-4; D uncertain. This CDR3 comprises 14 residues. The V gene lost 2 bases and the J gene lost 4 bases, with 8 bases spanning the gap. From germline, CDR1 is WSHSY and CDR2 SAAADI.

The chain recombines TRBV28 with TRBJ1-1; D is perhaps TRBD1 (5 bases). The V end lost 6 bases, the J end lost 7 bases, and 12 bases lay between the germline ends. Per germline, CDR1 MDHEN and CDR2 SYDVKM. The CDR3 runs to 12 residues. CDR3 protein: CASRVTAGEAFF. CDR3 in DNA: TGTGCCAGCAGAGTGACAGCGGGTGAAGCTTTCTTT.

This rearrangement joins TRBV14 to TRBJ2-6, with TRBD2 as a possible D gene (6 bases). The germline V and J ends were trimmed by 10 bases and 0 bases, with 16 bases remaining between them. The CDR3 totals 16 residues. The germline gives CDR1 SGHDN, CDR2 FVKESK. The CDR3 sequence is CATNPGSVSGANVLTF. The CDR3 DNA sequence: TGTGCCACCAACCCCGGGAGCGTCTCTGGGGCCAACGTCCTGACTTTC.

The chain joins TRBV7-2 to TRBJ2-3; 8 nucleotides line up with TRBD2. The germline V gene encodes CDR1 SGHTA and CDR2 FQGNSA. The CDR3 spans 14 residues. The J segment lost 10 bases and the V segment lost 1 base, leaving 7 bases of the junction unmatched. The CDR3 nucleotides are TGTGCCAGCAGCTTAGATTCGGGGGGGCCCTCGCAGTATTTT. Its protein product is CASSLDSGGPSQYF.

This chain joins TRBV27 and TRBJ2-2; TRBD1 agrees at 7 bases. V gave up 5 bases and J gave up 1 base; unmatched junction bases: 4. The CDR3 is 15 amino acids. Germline CDR1 MNHEY, CDR2 SMNVEV (reference sequence). The CDR3 loop reads CASSPGTVNTGELFF. In DNA form, the CDR3 reads TGTGCCAGCAGTCCAGGGACAGTGAACACCGGGGAGCTGTTTTTT.

The CDR3 DNA follows: TGTGCCAGCAGCTATGACAGGGGGAGCACAGATACGCAGTATTTT. Translating it yields CASSYDRGSTDTQYF. This chain joins TRBV7-3 and TRBJ2-3; 9 bases are a match to TRBD1. V was clipped by 4 bases and J by 0 bases; unmatched bases: 2. CDR1 is SGHTA and CDR2 is FQGTGA in the germline V gene. The CDR3 is 15 amino acids.

The chain recombines TRBV6-6 with TRBJ1-5; D perhaps matches TRBD1 (5 bases). The V end was cut by 8 bases, the J end by 4 bases, with 15 bases between. The CDR3 is 14 residues long. Looked up from germline, CDR1 is MNHNY and CDR2 is SVGAGI (reference sequence). The CDR3 here is CASVGAGSNQPQHF. The CDR3 DNA is TGTGCCAGCGTTGGGGCAGGGTCAAATCAGCCCCAGCATTTT.

The genes are TRBV28 and TRBJ1-1; possibly TRBD1 for D (5 bases). The CDR3 totals 14 residues. Looked up from germline, CDR1 is MDHEN and CDR2 is SYDVKM. With 1 base removed from V and 1 base from J, the gap between germline ends came to 7 bases. This chain's CDR3 is CASSLSQGNTEAFF. The CDR3, as DNA: TGTGCCAGCAGTTTATCGCAGGGGAACACTGAAGCTTTCTTT.

This clone came up a few times. CDR3 nucleotides: TGCGCCAGCAGCCAAGGGTCCTTAACCGGCTACGAGCAGTACTTC. Protein: CASSQGSLTGYEQYF. V and J are TRBV4-3 and TRBJ2-7; D not certain. From germline, CDR1 is LGHNA and CDR2 YSLEER. V was clipped by 1 base and J by 3 bases, with 13 bases between them. The CDR3 totals 15 residues.

On this clone itself: This sample includes further DNA sequences coding for the same CDR3. The chain recombines TRBV5-1 with TRBJ2-5, with a tentative D call TRBD2 (6 bases). Germline CDR1 SGHRS, CDR2 YFSETQ. Trimming took 0 bases from V and 3 from J, leaving 9 bases between them. This CDR3 region has 14 residues. The CDR3 DNA reads as TGCGCCAGCAGCTTGGCCGGAGGGGAAGAGACCCAGTACTTC. Translating it yields CASSLAGGEETQYF.

V and J are TRBV7-3 and TRBJ2-2, with 10 bases identical to TRBD1. The V gene end was trimmed by 3 bases and the J gene end by 3 bases; junction bases not matched to a gene: 1. Germline CDR1 SGHTA, CDR2 FQGTGA. The CDR3 covers 15 residues. CDR3 in DNA: TGTGCCAGCAGCTTCGGGACAGGGGACACCGGGGAGCTGTTTTTT. This codes for CASSFGTGDTGELFF.

The chain couples TRBV4-2 to TRBJ2-1; 7 bases map to TRBD2. The CDR3 covers 15 residues. Germline CDR1 reads LGHNA; CDR2 reads YNFKEQ. Losses at the gene ends were 0 bases for V and 8 bases for J; bases not matched to a gene: 7. The CDR3, as DNA: TGTGCCAGCAGCCAAGATGCCGGGAGGACCGATGAGCAGTTCTTC. As protein: CASSQDAGRTDEQFF.

The chain couples TRBV2 to TRBJ2-1; 8 bases agree with TRBD1. Trimming cost V 3 bases and J 15 bases; bases outside gene matches: 10. Germline CDR1 reads SNHLY; CDR2 reads FYNNEI. The CDR3 has 13 residues. The CDR3 coding sequence is TGTGCCAGCAGTGATGGGAGACGGGACAGGATGTTCTTC. Amino acid sequence: CASSDGRRDRMFF.

The V and J genes are TRBV2 and TRBJ2-7; 8 positions agree with TRBD2. The germline gives CDR1 SNHLY, CDR2 FYNNEI. V shed 6 bases and J 4 bases; nucleotides not matched to a gene: 2. The CDR3 has 12 amino acids. The CDR3 is CASRASGYEQYF. The CDR3 bases are TGTGCCAGCAGGGCTAGCGGGTACGAGCAGTACTTC.

CDR3 region: CASSYSGRPDRGPLTEAFF. Written as DNA, the CDR3 is TGTGCCAGCAGTTATTCTGGGCGCCCGGACAGGGGCCCACTCACTGAAGCTTTCTTT. The V gene is TRBV6-9, the J gene TRBJ1-1; 9 bases line up with TRBD1. The V gene's germline CDR1 is MNHGY and CDR2 SVAAGI. The CDR3 contains 19 residues. V dropped 0 bases and J dropped 4; count of bases not matched to a gene: 15.

The genes are TRBV4-1 and TRBJ2-3; perhaps TRBD1 as D (5 bases). CDR1 is MGHRA, CDR2 YSYEKL, per germline. The ends were cut back, 4 bases at V and 0 bases at J, with 11 bases in the middle. The CDR3 spans 15 residues. The CDR3 region is CASSLDTISTDTQYF. The CDR3 nucleotides are TGCGCCAGCAGCCTGGACACCATAAGCACAGATACGCAGTATTTT.

This chain uses TRBV30 with TRBJ2-5; possibly TRBD2 for D (5 bases). Germline V gene data show CDR1 as GTSNPN and CDR2 as SVGIG (reference sequence). There are 12 residues in the CDR3. V shed 0 bases and J shed 9 bases, with 11 bases lying between them. This chain's CDR3 is CAWSVSLEAQYF. CDR3 nucleotides: TGTGCCTGGAGTGTATCCCTGGAGGCCCAGTACTTC.

The CDR3 nucleotides read TGTGCCAGCAGTGCAGGGGGTGGTATCACTGAAGCTTTCTTT. Protein sequence: CASSAGGGITEAFF. The rearrangement links TRBV2 to TRBJ1-1; 7 nucleotides agree with TRBD1. The V and J ends lost 4 bases and 4 bases, in that order; junction bases with no gene match: 6. Germline loops: CDR1 SNHLY, CDR2 FYNNEI. This CDR3 has 14 residues.

This clone was detected only once. V and J are TRBV4-1 and TRBJ2-3, with no clear D. The CDR3 length is 15 residues. Germline CDR1 MGHRA, CDR2 YSYEKL. V lost 1 base and J 3 bases, leaving 11 bases between the germline ends. CDR3 DNA: TGCGCCAGCAGCCAAGGTGGAATAGCTACAGATACGCAGTATTTT. Its protein is CASSQGGIATDTQYF.

This clone was counted between two and nine times. V gene TRBV5-6 combines with J gene TRBJ1-3; D is perhaps TRBD1 (6 bases). Trimming stripped 8 bases from V and 6 bases from J, with 12 bases between. This CDR3 contains 12 residues. CDR1 and CDR2 (germline): SGHDT, YYEEEE. CDR3 bases: TGTGCCAGTGGAGCAGGGGCAAACACCATATATTTT. Amino acid sequence: CASGAGANTIYF. Using reference TRBV5-6 and TRBJ1-3 for the parts outside the CDR3, the full variable domain is DAGVTQSPTHLIKTRGQQVTLRCSPKSGHDTVSWYQQALGQGPQFIFQYYEEEERQRGNFPDRFSGHQFPNYSSELNVNALLLGDSALYLCASGAGANTIYFGEGSWLTVV.

This rearrangement joins TRBV6-5 to TRBJ1-1; D is unclear. The CDR3 contains 11 residues. Trimming took 7 bases from V and 10 from J, leaving 13 bases between them. From germline, CDR1 is MNHEY and CDR2 SVGAGI. The CDR3 DNA follows: TGTGCCAGCAAGGTGTCCGGGAGAGCTTTCTTT. Encoded protein: CASKVSGRAFF.